The clone carrying this T cell receptor beta chain was counted ten times or more. As yet, its antigen is unknown. These data belong to a study of metastatic and nonmetastatic thyroid tumors. For the study at large: Repertoires of blood and of tissue (tumor or nodule) from malignant and benign thyroid patients were compared. Study-wide results and limits: Compared with benign nodules, malignant thyroid tumors were reported to have significantly higher TCR beta diversity in both blood and tumor.

Original processing notes: A distant-metastasis classifier for papillary thyroid cancer was built using CDR3 differences across clinicopathological groups. MiXCR re-clonotyped the PCR reads for TCRdb. The V and J calls and clone size are TCRdb's, not the authors'. The top ten clones hold less than 35% of a sample with over 20,000 clones, around 21% of them seen once. There were no patients who had received any treatment before thyroid surgery. The V end lost 4 bases, the J end lost 5 bases, and 4 bases lay between the germline ends. CDR3 size: 11 residues. Germline V CDR1 and CDR2: SGDLS, YYNGEE. The specimen was blood. This TCR came from a female donor with papillary thyroid cancer or a benign thyroid nodule (not recorded which). Some clones in this sample may be carry-over from other donors' samples. The chain carries TRBV9 and TRBJ2-1, with D uncertain. CDR3: CASSLHNEQFF. CDR3 DNA: TGTGCCAGCAGCCTCCACAATGAGCAGTTCTTC.